The rows below give T cell receptor beta chains drawn from one sample of a study of cytomegalovirus exposure and HLA in healthy donors. Data came from immunoSEQ multiplex PCR; TCRdb stores just in-frame clones and leaves some out. The sample holds fewer than 150,000 clones; over 70% are singletons and the top ten take around 3.9%. Sequenced sample: PBMCs. The receptors originated from a woman between 35 and 50 years old in good health and CMV-seropositive. Each CDR3 is given with its conserved first and last residue. The D gene is left open where the match is weak. Size is omitted from some rows. Given values are once, few, many or a class for expanded clones.

.	.	TRBJ2-5	TRBV18	TGTGCCAGCTCACAGACAAGCCAAGAGACCCAGTACTTC	CASSQTSQETQYF
.	.	TRBJ2-3	TRBV5-1	TGCGCCAGCAGCTTGAGCGGTTCTCTTTGGGGTACGCAGTATTTT	CASSLSGSLWGTQYF
.	.	TRBJ2-3	TRBV10-3	TGTGCCATCAGTGCCCGGGCAGATACGCAGTATTTT	CAISARADTQYF
.	.	TRBJ2-3	TRBV2	TGTGCCAGCAGTCTCCTACCTTCTCCAGATACGCAGTATTTT	CASSLLPSPDTQYF
.	few	TRBJ1-5	TRBV4-3	TGCGCCAGCAGCCAACAACAGGATAGCAATCAGCCCCAGCATTTT	CASSQQQDSNQPQHF
.	.	TRBJ2-2	TRBV9	TGTGCCAGCAGCCCCTCAGGTACGGCCGGGGAGCTGTTTTTT	CASSPSGTAGELFF
.	few	TRBJ2-7	TRBV9	TGTGCCAGCAGCGTCGGTGGCTCCTACGAGCAGTACTTC	CASSVGGSYEQYF
.	.	TRBJ2-7	TRBV5-1	TGCGCCAGCAGCTTGGCCGCGGGAAACTTCTACGAGCAGTACTTC	CASSLAAGNFYEQYF
TRBD1	.	TRBJ1-5	TRBV5-1	TGCGCCAGCAGCTTGGGGGTACAGGGGGATCAGCCCCAGCATTTT	CASSLGVQGDQPQHF
.	.	TRBJ1-3	TRBV25-1	TGTGCCAGCAGTGAATCGGGGGGTCTAAGCTCTGGAAACACCATATATTTT	CASSESGGLSSGNTIYF
.	.	TRBJ1-1	TRBV6-4	TGTGCCAGCAGTGACTCGAGATTCAGGGTTAGGGGCAACACTGAAGCTTTCTTT	CASSDSRFRVRGNTEAFF
.	.	TRBJ2-7	TRBV2	TGTGCCAGCAGCCCTCGCCGTGCGGGGAATCCCTACGAGCAGTACTTC	CASSPRRAGNPYEQYF
TRBD1	.	TRBJ1-2	TRBV19	TGTGCCAGCCGACGGATGGTAGGGACAGTCTATGGCTACACCTTC	CASRRMVGTVYGYTF
.	.	TRBJ2-7	TRBV7-2	TGTGCCAGCAGCTCAACGGGACTTTCCTACGAGCAGTACTTC	CASSSTGLSYEQYF
TRBD2	.	TRBJ2-3	TRBV7-9	TGTGCCAGCAGCTTAGCGTTGCGGGGGGGCCCCCTGGTCACAGATACGCAGTATTTT	CASSLALRGGPLVTDTQYF
.	.	TRBJ2-2	TRBV11-2	TGTGCCAGCAGCTTAATGGCAGTGGCCGGGGAGCTGTTTTTT	CASSLMAVAGELFF
.	once	TRBJ1-1	TRBV4-1	TGCGCCAGCAGCCAAGAAGCGGGGGGCGGCACTGAAGCTTTCTTT	CASSQEAGGGTEAFF
.	.	TRBJ2-3	TRBV11-2	TGTGCCAGCAGCTTAGCGGGTCAGTTAACGCAGTATTTT	CASSLAGQLTQYF
.	.	TRBJ2-1	TRBV9	TGTGCCAGCAGCGTATTGGATTGGGGGGGCCCTTCTCGGAGCTCCTACAATGAGCAGTTCTTC	CASSVLDWGGPSRSSYNEQFF
.	.	TRBJ2-1	TRBV9	TGTGCCAGCAGCCCCCGTGGCAGCCCGGCGGCCCAAATTCATTACAATGAGCAGTTCTTC	CASSPRGSPAAQIHYNEQFF
.	few	TRBJ2-3	TRBV6-1	TGTGCCAGCAGTGCTCGCGGCACAGATACGCAGTATTTT	CASSARGTDTQYF
TRBD1	.	TRBJ1-2	TRBV5-8	TGTGCCAGCAGCTCAGACAGGGGATACGGCTACACCTTC	CASSSDRGYGYTF
.	.	TRBJ1-1	TRBV6-5	TGTGCCAGCAGTTGGACTAACGAGCACACTGAAGCTTTCTTT	CASSWTNEHTEAFF
TRBD1	few	TRBJ2-1	TRBV4-1	TGCGCCAGCAGCCTATCCCCCGGGACAGCCTACAATGAGCAGTTCTTC	CASSLSPGTAYNEQFF
.	.	TRBJ2-1	TRBV5-1	TGCGCCAGCAGCTCCAAGATTAGCGGAAGCTCCTACAATGAGCAGTTCTTC	CASSSKISGSSYNEQFF
TRBD1	.	TRBJ1-5	TRBV5-5	TGTGCCAGCAGCTCGACAGGGGCCGGCAATCAGCCCCAGCATTTT	CASSSTGAGNQPQHF
.	.	TRBJ1-5	TRBV9	TGTGCCAGCAGCCCAGAACAGGGTCAACCCCAGCATTTT	CASSPEQGQPQHF
.	.	TRBJ2-1	TRBV2	TGTGCCAGCAGTGAGCGGGTCCCCCCTAGGGATGAGCAGTTCTTC	CASSERVPPRDEQFF
TRBD1	.	TRBJ2-2	TRBV5-1	TGCGCCAGCAGCTTGGCACAGGGGGTGTTAACCGGGGAGCTGTTTTTT	CASSLAQGVLTGELFF
.	.	TRBJ1-5	TRBV5-1	TGCGCCAGCAGCTTGGAGGCAGGGTTCAATCAGCCCCAGCATTTT	CASSLEAGFNQPQHF
.	.	TRBJ1-5	TRBV27	TGTGCCAGCAGTACGGGGGTGGAGTTCTCCCAGCATTTT	CASSTGVEFSQHF
.	few	TRBJ2-2	TRBV5-1	TGCGCCAGCACCCTGCTGGGGGGGGCGACCACCGGGGAGCTGTTTTTT	CASTLLGGATTGELFF
.	.	TRBJ2-1	TRBV6-6	TGTGCCAGCAGTTACGTAACCTACAATGAGCAGTTCTTC	CASSYVTYNEQFF
.	.	TRBJ1-4	TRBV29-1	TGCAGCGTGGTCACTCCAACTAATGAAAAACTGTTTTTT	CSVVTPTNEKLFF
TRBD1	.	TRBJ1-3	TRBV29-1	TGCAGCGTTGAAGATCCCAGGGGGCAGACTGGAAACACCATATATTTT	CSVEDPRGQTGNTIYF
.	.	TRBJ1-4	TRBV5-1	TGCGCCAGCAGCTTGGACAGCGGGGGTAATGAAAAACTGTTTTTT	CASSLDSGGNEKLFF
.	.	TRBJ2-7	TRBV28	TGTGCCAGCCGCTCCCCCACAGGGTCAGCCTACGAGCAGTACTTC	CASRSPTGSAYEQYF
TRBD2	.	TRBJ2-1	TRBV29-1	TGCAGCGTTCGCCAGCGGGGGAGCTCCTACAATGAGCAGTTCTTC	CSVRQRGSSYNEQFF
.	.	TRBJ2-3	TRBV30	TGTGCCTGGAGTAGAGGGACATTCACAGATACGCAGTATTTT	CAWSRGTFTDTQYF
.	.	TRBJ1-1	TRBV7-2	TGTGCCAGCAGCTTAAAGGACAGTTTAAACACTGAAGCTTTCTTT	CASSLKDSLNTEAFF
.	few	TRBJ2-5	TRBV27	TGTGCCAGCAGCCCTACGGCGGGACAGCAAGAGACCCAGTACTTC	CASSPTAGQQETQYF
.	.	TRBJ2-1	TRBV19	TGTGCCAGTAGTATAGCGCGGGCGACCTACAATGAGCAGTTCTTC	CASSIARATYNEQFF
.	.	TRBJ2-1	TRBV5-1	TGCGCCAGCAGGTCACAAATGACCTACAATGAGCAGTTCTTC	CASRSQMTYNEQFF
.	.	TRBJ1-2	TRBV30	TGTGCCTGGAGTGCAGGGGCTCCCTATGGCTACACCTTC	CAWSAGAPYGYTF
TRBD1	.	TRBJ2-3	TRBV30	TGTGCCTCTCAACAGGGGACGGCAGATACGCAGTATTTT	CASQQGTADTQYF
TRBD1	.	TRBJ1-2	TRBV15	TGTGCCACCAGCAGGGGTGGGACAGGGGGCTTTGGCTACACCTTC	CATSRGGTGGFGYTF
.	.	TRBJ2-7	TRBV18	TGTGCCAGCTCACCACCTTCTGCAGGTAACCCCTACGAGCAGTACTTC	CASSPPSAGNPYEQYF
.	.	TRBJ1-2	TRBV19	TGTGCCAGTAGTATCGAAAATCGAGGTTCGGGATTTAACTATGGCTACACCTTC	CASSIENRGSGFNYGYTF
.	.	TRBJ1-3	TRBV7-6	TGTGCCAGCAGCTTTCGATCGCGGGGGGTTGGAAACACCATATATTTT	CASSFRSRGVGNTIYF
TRBD1	.	TRBJ1-1	TRBV19	TGTGCCAGTAGTATCGACAGGGGGAGGAACACTGAAGCTTTCTTT	CASSIDRGRNTEAFF
.	.	TRBJ1-1	TRBV7-8	TGTGCCAGCAGCGACCCAGGGAACACTGAAGCTTTCTTT	CASSDPGNTEAFF
.	.	TRBJ2-7	TRBV5-1	TGCGCCAGCAGCTTCCGACAGGCGGCCTACGAGCAGTACTTC	CASSFRQAAYEQYF
.	.	TRBJ2-2	TRBV20-1	TGCAGTGCTATCAGCGGTGGGGAGCTGTTTTTT	CSAISGGELFF
TRBD2	.	TRBJ2-1	TRBV5-1	TGCGCCAGCAGCGGGGGGGGACTAGCTATAAATGAGCAGTTCTTC	CASSGGGLAINEQFF